The T cell receptor (beta chain) under discussion was sequenced for a study of blood T cell repertoires in COVID-19 (TCRdb year 2020). Concerning the study at large: Samples from collaborators originated in the United States, Italy and Spain and spanned both the acute and convalescent phases of COVID-19. The material from the prospective study consisted of cDNA or gDNA derived from T cells, B-cell-depleted T cells, or PBMCs. Subjects who had been exposed to COVID-19, were actively infected with it, or had recovered from it provided the deeply sampled blood TCRbeta repertoires that made up the dataset. The repertoires were released in a freely available public database meant as a resource for research on the immune response to SARS-CoV-2. Samples came from the ongoing ImmuneRACE study (first 160 participants) plus 1,254 subjects from 6 global collaborators. A de-identified subject ID, COVID-19 status, age in years and sex were almost always included in the sample metadata. HLA class I and class II types, where available, came from metadata supplied by the sample provider rather than from assay-based typing.

Per the germline V gene, MNHNS is the CDR1 and SASEGT is the CDR2. Its CDR3 holds 14 amino acids, cysteine through phenylalanine. Of the read, only the CDR3 DNA is kept; its 42 bases are in frame from base 1. At the junction V is shortened by 5 bases and J by 7 bases, with 15 bases in between. Findings and caveats that apply to the study as a whole: The quantity of clinical and demographic metadata differed by source and by participant and was supplied without curation.

TCRbeta CDR3 regions were amplified from genomic DNA using the immunoSEQ Assay, a bias-controlled multiplex PCR. On the authors' methods: Within the assay, amplification of reference gene primers was used to estimate how many nucleated cells each sample contained. To quantify the absolute abundance of each unique TCRbeta CDR3 rearrangement, sequence reads were collapsed and filtered. Productive Simpson clonality was computed per sample as the square root of Simpson's diversity index over productive rearrangements. TCRdb carries this immuneACCESS record with in-frame sequences only. Its versions omit some clonotypes, under half of them owing to an unresolved V gene in the studies checked, with the rest unexplained. Clonal size and the V and J genes are those of that table, whereas D and trimming came from the DNA. This sample is represented by about 150,000 clones; approximately 84% of them were singletons. The ten largest clonotypes hold about 14% of the sample.

Whole blood was collected in K2EDTA tubes by collaborating institutions according to the institutions' own protocols. For TCRbeta analysis, collaborators shipped samples as frozen whole blood, isolated PBMCs, or DNA extracted from either of those sample types. Remarks on this clone: Its antigen is currently not known. The sample holds no much larger clone one base away, and base qualities are not on file.

This sequence was found in a woman of 80 years or more with acute or convalescent COVID-19. This receptor chain uses TRBV6-1 and TRBJ1-5; the D gene is perhaps TRBD1, on 5 matching bases. Source material: peripheral blood. At the DNA level, the sequence is TGTGCCAGCAGTTGGGAGGGGCGGGAGCAGCCCCAGCATTTT. Its protein is CASSWEGREQPQHF.